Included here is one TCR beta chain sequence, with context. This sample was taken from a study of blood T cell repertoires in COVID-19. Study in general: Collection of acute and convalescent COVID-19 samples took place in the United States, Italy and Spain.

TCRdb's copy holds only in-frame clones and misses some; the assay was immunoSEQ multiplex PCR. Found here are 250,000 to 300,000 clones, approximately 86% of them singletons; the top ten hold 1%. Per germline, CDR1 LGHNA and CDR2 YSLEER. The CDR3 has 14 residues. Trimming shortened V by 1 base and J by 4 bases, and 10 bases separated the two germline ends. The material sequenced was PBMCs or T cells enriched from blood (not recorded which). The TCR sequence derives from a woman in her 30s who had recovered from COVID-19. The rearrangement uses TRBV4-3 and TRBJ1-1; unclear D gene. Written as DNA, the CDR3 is TGCGCCAGCAGCCAAGGGGCTTTCGGCACTGAAGCTTTCTTT. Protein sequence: CASSQGAFGTEAFF.